This paragraph covers one T cell receptor beta chain sequence. This receptor's antigen is unknown. Base qualities were left out, and no much larger clone turns up one base away. The data are from a study of blood T cell repertoires in COVID-19 (dated by TCRdb to the early 2020s). About the full investigation: Collaborator samples came from the United States, Italy and Spain and covered acute and convalescent phases of COVID-19. The dataset comprised deeply sampled blood TCRbeta repertoires from subjects exposed to, actively infected with, or recovered from COVID-19. The repertoires were released in a freely available public database intended as a resource for research on the immune response to SARS-CoV-2. The prospective study material was composed of cDNA or gDNA derived from T cells, B-cell-depleted T cells, or PBMCs. HLA class I and class II types, where available, came from metadata supplied by the sample provider rather than from assay-based typing. Nearly every sample came with metadata listing a de-identified subject ID, COVID-19 status, age in years and sex. The samples were drawn from the first 160 participants of the ongoing ImmuneRACE study and from some 1,300 subjects provided by 6 global collaborators. General findings and caveats noted by the study authors: The quantity of clinical and demographic metadata differed by source and by participant and was supplied without curation.

TCRbeta CDR3 regions were amplified from genomic DNA by means of the immunoSEQ Assay, a bias-controlled multiplex PCR. Regarding the original processing steps: Nucleated cell counts per sample were estimated from amplification of reference gene primers within the assay. To quantify the absolute abundance of each unique TCRbeta CDR3 rearrangement, sequence reads were collapsed and filtered. For each sample, productive Simpson clonality was calculated as the square root of Simpson's diversity index across productive rearrangements. The table comes from immuneACCESS by way of TCRdb, which keeps in-frame sequences with V and J called. Part of the clones is missing from these tables; in studies checked, under half for an unresolved V gene and the rest for unknown reasons. V and J calls and clone size are as listed in that table; D and trimming were resolved from the DNA. For this sample there are nearly 95,000 clones; 80% to 90% appear just once. Together, the top ten hold around 4.5% of the sample.

The collaborating institutions used their own protocols to collect whole blood in K2EDTA tubes. For TCRbeta analysis, collaborators shipped samples as frozen whole blood, isolated PBMCs, or DNA extracted from either of those sample types. There are 15 amino acids in the CDR3, from cysteine to phenylalanine inclusive. Here the CDR3 DNA is all that survives: 45 bases in frame from base 1. CDR1 is given as MGHRA and CDR2 as YSYEKL, both from the germline V gene. V trim: 7 bases; J trim: 7 bases; unmatched bases: 8. The V and J segments used are TRBV4-1 and TRBJ2-1, with 12 bases matching TRBD2. What was sequenced was peripheral blood. The clonotype comes from a woman at least 80 years old with acute or convalescent COVID-19. The nucleotides read TGCGCCAGCACCTTTACTAGCGGGGGGTGGAATGAGCAGTTCTTC. It codes for CASTFTSGGWNEQFF.